This is a list of T cell receptor beta chains from one sample in a study of T cell repertoires in cytomegalovirus infection. Their target antigens are unknown. TCRdb fed the reads into MiXCR, producing one record per CDR3 protein. There are about 830,000 distinct CDR3 sequences in the sample; approximately 32% occur only once, and around 12% lies in the top ten. Sequenced material: cultured CD8+ T cells from PBMCs, taken from culture after CMV antigen stimulation. These receptors all come from a human donor in good health (CMV status not recorded). Some clones in this sample may be carry-over from other donors' samples. Each CDR3 is given with its conserved first and last residue. The D gene is left open where the match is weak. Clone size is given for some rows only: seen once, a few or many times, or a class if the clone is expanded.

TRBV28	17	-	-	TRBJ2-5	CASSSRRSWGELETQYF	TGTGCCAGCAGTTCCAGACGGTCCTGGGGGGAGCTAGAGACCCAGTACTTC
TRBV9	15	many	TRBD2	TRBJ2-1	CASSEGLAGDNEQFF	TGTGCCAGCAGCGAGGGACTAGCGGGGGACAATGAGCAGTTCTTC
TRBV12-3/TRBV12-4	14	few	TRBD2	TRBJ2-5	CASSLAGGQRTQYF	TGTGCCAGCAGTCTAGCGGGCGGGCAACGGACCCAGTACTTC
TRBV7-6	13	-	-	TRBJ1-4	CASSSGGPEKLFF	TGTGCCAGCAGCTCTGGGGGACCTGAAAAACTGTTTTTT
TRBV2	13	-	-	TRBJ2-1	CPSSEARAAEQFF	TGTCCCAGCAGTGAAGCCAGGGCGGCTGAGCAGTTCTTC
TRBV7-9	13	-	-	TRBJ2-5	CASSPVGDETQYF	TGTGCCAGCAGCCCAGTTGGGGATGAGACCCAGTACTTC
TRBV27	17	-	-	TRBJ2-2	CASSPKGGRTNTGELFF	TGTGCCAGCAGCCCCAAAGGAGGGCGTACCAACACCGGGGAGCTGTTTTTT
TRBV6-5	16	-	TRBD1	TRBJ2-3	CASSRPPRGHSDTQYF	TGTGCCAGCAGTCGTCCGCCCAGGGGGCATTCAGATACGCAGTATTTT
TRBV2	15	few	-	TRBJ2-2	CASSEPEANTGELFF	TGTGCCAGCAGTGAACCGGAAGCGAACACCGGGGAGCTGTTTTTT
TRBV6-1	14	-	-	TRBJ2-5	CASSAVERGETQYF	TGTGCCAGCAGTGCGGTCGAGCGCGGAGAGACCCAGTACTTC
TRBV24-1	17	few	TRBD1	TRBJ2-3	CATSDSFSGQGTDTQYF	TGTGCCACCAGTGATTCTTTTTCTGGACAGGGAACAGATACGCAGTATTTT
TRBV6-6	16	few	-	TRBJ2-3	CASSYLPGGGTDTQYF	TGTGCCAGCAGTTACTTGCCGGGGGGCGGAACAGATACGCAGTATTTT
TRBV6-2/TRBV6-3	12	few	-	TRBJ2-2	CASSGYHGELFF	TGTGCCAGCAGTGGTTATCACGGGGAGCTGTTTTTT
TRBV2	14	-	-	TRBJ2-3	CASSEEDQTDTQYF	TGTGCCAGCAGTGAAGAGGACCAAACAGATACGCAGTATTTT
TRBV7-9	14	-	-	TRBJ2-5	CASSLGPPQETQYF	TGTGCCAGCAGCTTAGGGCCACCCCAAGAGACCCAGTACTTC